This T cell receptor (beta chain) is drawn from a study of human T cells and chemical hapten exposure. This clonotype was detected only a few times. It was unfractionated whole blood from which total RNA was extracted. CDR3 length: 18 residues. The V and J ends lost 5 bases and 2 bases, in that order; junction bases with no gene match: 17. TCRdb called the 5' RACE reads again in MiXCR, with one record for every CDR3 protein. Of 100,000 to 120,000 distinct CDR3 sequences in the sample, approximately 20% were seen once. The receptor comes from a human donor in good health. The genes are TRBV12-3 or TRBV12-4 and TRBJ2-5; 7 nucleotides align to TRBD2. CDR3 sequence (DNA): TGTGCCAGCAGTATAGGCGGGGAGGGGAGGACGGGGCAAGAGACCCAGTACTTC. Protein: CASSIGGEGRTGQETQYF.